A selection of T cell receptor beta chains follows, all from one sample in a study of blood T cell repertoires in COVID-19. Data came from immunoSEQ multiplex PCR; TCRdb stores just in-frame clones and leaves some out. The sample holds approximately 150,000 clones, 85% seen once. The material sequenced was PBMCs or T cells enriched from blood (not recorded which). The receptor set was obtained from a woman aged 40 to 55 who had recovered from COVID-19. CDR3s include the opening cysteine and the closing phenylalanine or tryptophan. The D gene is left open where the match is weak. Size is stated for part of the rows, as once, few or many counts, or as a class when the clone is expanded.

len: 15; abundance: NA; v_gene: TRBV6-5; d_gene: NA; j_gene: TRBJ2-1; CDR3aa: CASSLGAGVRNEQFF; CDR3nt: TGTGCCAGCAGTTTGGGGGCAGGGGTTCGCAATGAGCAGTTCTTC
len: 13; abundance: NA; v_gene: TRBV10-3; d_gene: TRBD1; j_gene: TRBJ2-7; CDR3aa: CAISEGGTGAQYF; CDR3nt: TGTGCCATCAGTGAGGGCGGAACAGGGGCTCAGTACTTC
len: 10; abundance: NA; v_gene: TRBV20-1; d_gene: NA; j_gene: TRBJ2-3; CDR3aa: CSVAPNTQYF; CDR3nt: TGCAGCGTGGCCCCGAATACGCAGTATTTT
len: 17; abundance: NA; v_gene: TRBV9; d_gene: NA; j_gene: TRBJ1-1; CDR3aa: CASSVGGHETLNTEAFF; CDR3nt: TGTGCCAGCAGCGTAGGAGGACACGAAACACTGAACACTGAAGCTTTCTTT
len: 14; abundance: NA; v_gene: TRBV19; d_gene: TRBD1; j_gene: TRBJ2-3; CDR3aa: CASSSTGDLDTQYF; CDR3nt: TGTGCCAGTAGCTCGACAGGGGATTTGGATACGCAGTATTTT
len: 14; abundance: NA; v_gene: TRBV9; d_gene: TRBD2; j_gene: TRBJ2-7; CDR3aa: CASSMGLAGDEQYF; CDR3nt: TGTGCCAGCAGCATGGGACTAGCGGGAGACGAGCAGTACTTC
len: 15; abundance: NA; v_gene: TRBV28; d_gene: TRBD1; j_gene: TRBJ1-1; CDR3aa: CASRSPGQGDTEAFF; CDR3nt: TGTGCCAGCAGGAGTCCAGGGCAGGGGGACACTGAAGCTTTCTTT
len: 16; abundance: once; v_gene: TRBV27; d_gene: NA; j_gene: TRBJ1-6; CDR3aa: CASKPIPDRNNSPLHF; CDR3nt: TGTGCCAGCAAGCCAATACCGGACAGAAATAATTCACCCCTCCACTTT
len: 13; abundance: NA; v_gene: TRBV30; d_gene: NA; j_gene: TRBJ2-7; CDR3aa: CAWRDKYAHEQYF; CDR3nt: TGTGCCTGGAGGGACAAATACGCCCACGAGCAGTACTTC
len: 18; abundance: once; v_gene: TRBV27; d_gene: TRBD1; j_gene: TRBJ1-1; CDR3aa: CASSPHPDRVVLNTEAFF; CDR3nt: TGTGCCAGCAGTCCTCATCCCGACAGGGTGGTATTGAACACTGAAGCTTTCTTT
len: 15; abundance: NA; v_gene: TRBV19; d_gene: NA; j_gene: TRBJ1-4; CDR3aa: CASSIPGALGGKLFF; CDR3nt: TGTGCCAGTAGTATCCCCGGGGCCCTCGGGGGAAAACTGTTTTTT
len: 12; abundance: NA; v_gene: TRBV30; d_gene: TRBD1; j_gene: TRBJ1-1; CDR3aa: CAWGGQGAEAFF; CDR3nt: TGTGCCTGGGGTGGACAGGGGGCAGAAGCTTTCTTT
len: 12; abundance: NA; v_gene: TRBV6-5; d_gene: NA; j_gene: TRBJ2-7; CDR3aa: CASLGTSHEQYF; CDR3nt: TGTGCCAGCCTCGGGACATCCCACGAGCAGTACTTC
len: 16; abundance: NA; v_gene: TRBV9; d_gene: NA; j_gene: TRBJ1-3; CDR3aa: CASSRAPGTSGNTIYF; CDR3nt: TGTGCCAGCAGCCGAGCCCCCGGGACATCTGGAAACACCATATATTTT
len: 13; abundance: NA; v_gene: TRBV19; d_gene: NA; j_gene: TRBJ2-1; CDR3aa: CASSKTGLNEQFF; CDR3nt: TGTGCCAGTAGCAAAACAGGGCTCAATGAGCAGTTCTTC
len: 15; abundance: NA; v_gene: TRBV29-1; d_gene: NA; j_gene: TRBJ2-7; CDR3aa: CSVSGDSVASYEQYF; CDR3nt: TGCAGCGTTTCGGGGGACTCCGTGGCCTCCTACGAGCAGTACTTC
len: 15; abundance: NA; v_gene: TRBV3-1/TRBV3-2; d_gene: TRBD1; j_gene: TRBJ2-7; CDR3aa: CASSQITGGPYEQYF; CDR3nt: TGTGCCAGCAGCCAAATCACAGGGGGCCCCTACGAGCAGTACTTC
len: 13; abundance: NA; v_gene: TRBV11-2; d_gene: TRBD1; j_gene: TRBJ2-5; CDR3aa: CASRQGGQETQYF; CDR3nt: TGTGCCAGTAGACAGGGTGGTCAAGAGACCCAGTACTTC
len: 16; abundance: NA; v_gene: TRBV6-2/TRBV6-3; d_gene: TRBD1; j_gene: TRBJ1-5; CDR3aa: CASSSTGGASNQPQHF; CDR3nt: TGTGCCAGCAGTTCCACAGGGGGCGCGAGCAATCAGCCCCAGCATTTT
len: 15; abundance: NA; v_gene: TRBV19; d_gene: TRBD2; j_gene: TRBJ2-1; CDR3aa: CASSRTSGGYNEQFF; CDR3nt: TGTGCCAGCAGTCGGACTAGCGGGGGGTACAATGAGCAGTTCTTC
len: 14; abundance: NA; v_gene: TRBV24-1; d_gene: NA; j_gene: TRBJ2-2; CDR3aa: CATSAETVTGELFF; CDR3nt: TGTGCCACCAGTGCGGAGACTGTTACCGGGGAGCTGTTTTTT
len: 17; abundance: NA; v_gene: TRBV3-1/TRBV3-2; d_gene: TRBD2; j_gene: TRBJ2-3; CDR3aa: CASSLLGDSGEADTQYF; CDR3nt: TGTGCCAGCAGCCTCCTCGGCGATAGCGGGGAAGCAGATACGCAGTATTTT
len: 17; abundance: once; v_gene: TRBV6-4; d_gene: TRBD2; j_gene: TRBJ2-5; CDR3aa: CASSDSSGRGDRETQYF; CDR3nt: TGTGCCAGCAGTGACTCTAGCGGGAGGGGGGACCGAGAGACCCAGTACTTC
len: 14; abundance: NA; v_gene: TRBV30; d_gene: NA; j_gene: TRBJ2-3; CDR3aa: CAWSVEPSRDTQYF; CDR3nt: TGTGCCTGGAGTGTTGAGCCTAGCCGGGATACGCAGTATTTT
len: 14; abundance: NA; v_gene: TRBV27; d_gene: NA; j_gene: TRBJ1-3; CDR3aa: CASSRGSSGNTIYF; CDR3nt: TGTGCCAGCAGTAGGGGAAGCTCTGGAAACACCATATATTTT
len: 13; abundance: medium-sized; v_gene: TRBV19; d_gene: NA; j_gene: TRBJ2-7; CDR3aa: CASSEQGSYEQYF; CDR3nt: TGTGCCAGTAGTGAACAGGGTTCCTACGAGCAGTACTTC
len: 14; abundance: NA; v_gene: TRBV19; d_gene: NA; j_gene: TRBJ1-2; CDR3aa: CASSDSSHRGGYTF; CDR3nt: TGTGCCAGTAGCGACAGTTCCCACAGAGGTGGCTACACCTTC